These T cell receptor beta chains were read from a single sample in a study of blood T cells in healthy people across ages. MiXCR was run by TCRdb on the 5' RACE reads, yielding one entry per CDR3 protein. The table includes some 1.4 million distinct CDR3 sequences, approximately 38% detected once. The sample comprised blood. Receptors were obtained from a woman in her late teens or twenties in good health. Both conserved end residues are part of each CDR3. A D gene is named only where the DNA matches it firmly. Clone size, where shown, is once, few, many, or a class for clones that have expanded.

size	J	D	V	DNA	CDR3
once	TRBJ2-6	TRBD1	TRBV12-3/TRBV12-4	TGTGCCAGCAGTTCGTCAGCAGGGGGTTTCTCTGGGGCCAACGTCCTGACTTTC	CASSSSAGGFSGANVLTF
-	TRBJ2-1	TRBD2	TRBV7-2	TGTGCCAGCAGCTCAGGGGCTAGCGGGTACCACAATGAGCAGTTCTTC	CASSSGASGYHNEQFF
few	TRBJ2-7	-	TRBV25-1	TGTGCCCATGGGCAGGGCCCCTACGAGCAGTACTTC	CAHGQGPYEQYF
-	TRBJ1-4	-	TRBV5-1	TGCGCCGGCAGCTTCAGGGGCGCAACTAATGAAAAACTGTTTTTT	CAGSFRGATNEKLFF
-	TRBJ2-5	TRBD1	TRBV6-2/TRBV6-3	TGTGCCAGCAGTTACCTTGGGACAGGGGGAGAGACCCAGTACTTC	CASSYLGTGGETQYF
-	TRBJ2-3	TRBD1	TRBV28	TGTGCCGCCTCCCCAACGACAGGGGAGAATACGCAGTATTTT	CAASPTTGENTQYF
-	TRBJ2-7	-	TRBV28	TGTGCCAGCAGCCAAGGCCTGAAAGCAAAGTCCTACGAGCAGTACTTC	CASSQGLKAKSYEQYF
-	TRBJ2-1	TRBD1	TRBV3-1	TGTGCCTGCAGCGACGGACAGGGTCTAATTGAGCAGTTCTTC	CACSDGQGLIEQFF
-	TRBJ1-2	-	TRBV7-9	TGTGCCAGCAGCTCCCCGAGGCGGGGAGAGGAGGGCTATGGCTACACCTTC	CASSSPRRGEEGYGYTF
-	TRBJ2-6	-	TRBV10-3	TGTGCCATCAGTGACATCGGGTCTGGGGCCAACGTCCCGACTTTC	CAISDIGSGANVPTF
once	TRBJ1-2	-	TRBV30	TGTGCCTGGAACAAAGAGGGGGACTATGGCTACACCTTC	CAWNKEGDYGYTF
-	TRBJ2-1	TRBD2	TRBV7-7	TGTGCCAGCAGCTTACGGCCCAGCGGGAGGAACAATGAGCAGTTCTTC	CASSLRPSGRNNEQFF
-	TRBJ1-1	-	TRBV3-1	TGTGCCAGCAGCCAAGATCATGGGGGCTCGGATGCTTTCTTT	CASSQDHGGSDAFF
-	TRBJ1-3	-	TRBV9	TGTGCCAGCAGTGATCATGCCGGAAACACCATATATTTT	CASSDHAGNTIYF
few	TRBJ2-1	-	TRBV4-1	TGCGCCAGCAGCCAAGGAGGGCGGGAAAATGAGCAGTTCTTC	CASSQGGRENEQFF
-	TRBJ1-1	-	TRBV12-3/TRBV12-4	TGTGCCAGCAGTTTACGGGGGGTAGGAATGAACACTGAAGCTTTCTTT	CASSLRGVGMNTEAFF
once	TRBJ2-3	-	TRBV6-5	TGTGCCAGCAGTCTTACAGACAGGAAAGATACGCAGTATTTT	CASSLTDRKDTQYF
-	TRBJ2-7	TRBD2	TRBV2	TGTGCCAGCAGCCAAACTAGCGGGATCAACCCTTTGACCTACGAGCAGTACTTC	CASSQTSGINPLTYEQYF
-	TRBJ2-3	TRBD2	TRBV18	TGTGCCAGCTCACAAACTAGCGGGGGCAGCGATACGCAGTATTTT	CASSQTSGGSDTQYF
few	TRBJ2-3	-	TRBV10-3	TGTGCCATCAGTGAGTCTAAGGGGGGTGTCACAGATACGCAGTATTTT	CAISESKGGVTDTQYF
few	TRBJ1-1	-	TRBV29-1	TGCAGCGTTGTGCAGCTGAACACTGAAGCTTTCTTT	CSVVQLNTEAFF
-	TRBJ1-1	-	TRBV7-9	TGTGCCAGCAGCTTAATGGGCAGGATCGGTCCTGAAGCTTTCTTT	CASSLMGRIGPEAFF
-	TRBJ1-4	-	TRBV6-2/TRBV6-3	TGTGCCAGCAGTTACGGACCAGAAAAACTGTTTTTT	CASSYGPEKLFF
few	TRBJ1-4	-	TRBV5-1	TGCGCCAGCAGCGAACTCTGGCAGAATGAAAAACTGTTTTTT	CASSELWQNEKLFF
-	TRBJ1-1	-	TRBV6-5	TGTGCCAGCAGTTACATCAGGGGCCGACCTATGAACACTGAAGCTTTCTTT	CASSYIRGRPMNTEAFF
-	TRBJ2-2	-	TRBV6-4	TGTGCCAGCAGTGACTTTAGAGGGGAGCTGTTTTTT	CASSDFRGELFF
few	TRBJ2-1	-	TRBV7-3	TGTGCCAGCAGCTTGTCGGGGGCTCTCTCCTACAATGAGCAGTTCTTC	CASSLSGALSYNEQFF
few	TRBJ2-7	TRBD1	TRBV6-6	TGTGCCAGCAGTTACTCCGGGACAGGGCTCGAGCAGTACTTC	CASSYSGTGLEQYF
few	TRBJ2-3	-	TRBV3-1	TGTGCCAGCAGCCTGGGAGTTGGGATCTCCACAGATACGCAGTATTTT	CASSLGVGISTDTQYF
once	TRBJ2-3	-	TRBV20-1	TGCAGTGCTATAGGGGCTGGGGCAGATACGCAGTATTTT	CSAIGAGADTQYF
-	TRBJ2-1	-	TRBV6-5	TGTGCCAGCAGTTACTCTGCCGGCAGGAAAACCTACAATGAGCAGTTCTTC	CASSYSAGRKTYNEQFF
-	TRBJ2-1	-	TRBV5-8	TGTGCCAGCAGCTTGGAACAGGGCTCTTCCTACAATGAGCAGTTCTTC	CASSLEQGSSYNEQFF
-	TRBJ1-5	-	TRBV6-1	TGTGCCAGCCGACATGGGAGCAATCAGCCCCAGCATTTT	CASRHGSNQPQHF
-	TRBJ1-1	-	TRBV5-6	TGTGCCAGCAGCGGGGGGATGATCGAACCGGCGGCTTTCTTT	CASSGGMIEPAAFF
-	TRBJ2-1	-	TRBV5-1	TGCGCCAGCAGCTTCACCCTCGATGAGCAGTTCTTC	CASSFTLDEQFF
-	TRBJ2-7	-	TRBV7-9	TGTGCCAGCAGCTCAACCGACGGGCCGTCATACGAGCAGTACTTC	CASSSTDGPSYEQYF
-	TRBJ2-1	-	TRBV20-1	TGCAGTCTAGGCGGGCCTTACAATGAGCAGTTCTTC	CSLGGPYNEQFF
-	TRBJ2-2	-	TRBV20-1	TGCAGTGCCCTGGACGGGAGGGAGCTGTTTTTT	CSALDGRELFF
-	TRBJ2-1	-	TRBV24-1	TGTGCCACCAGTGATTTGGGGACCTCCGAGTACAATGAGCAGTTCTTC	CATSDLGTSEYNEQFF
many	TRBJ2-7	TRBD1	TRBV5-1	TGTGCCAGCAGTCCCGGACAGGGCCCCTACGAGCAGTACTTC	CASSPGQGPYEQYF
-	TRBJ2-5	-	TRBV7-2	TGTGCCAGCAGCTTAGTGCCTAACAACAATGAGCAGTACTTC	CASSLVPNNNEQYF
-	TRBJ2-7	TRBD2	TRBV5-6	TGTGCCAGCAGCTCGACTCTAGCGGGAGCCTATCACGAGCAGTACTTC	CASSSTLAGAYHEQYF
few	TRBJ1-1	-	TRBV27	TGTGCCAGCAGTTTGGCTTCCTCGAACACTGAAGCTTTCTTT	CASSLASSNTEAFF
-	TRBJ1-5	-	TRBV9	TGTGCCAGCAGCGTAGAGTTCACGGGGGCGGGGGATCAGCCCCAGCATTTT	CASSVEFTGAGDQPQHF
-	TRBJ1-1	-	TRBV29-1	TGCAGCGTTATTCAGGACTTGAACACTGAAGCTTTCTTT	CSVIQDLNTEAFF
-	TRBJ2-5	TRBD2	TRBV2	TGTGCCAGCAGTGGGACTAGCAATAGAAAAGAGACCCAGTACTTC	CASSGTSNRKETQYF
-	TRBJ1-1	-	TRBV10-1	TGCGCCAGCAGTGAATGGGGGAGAGCTTTCTTT	CASSEWGRAFF
-	TRBJ1-5	-	TRBV6-1	TGTGCCAGCGCTGGCAATCAGCCCCAGCATTTT	CASAGNQPQHF
few	TRBJ2-5	TRBD2	TRBV20-1	TGCAGAGTACCGGGACTAGCGGGGGGGCTTGAGACCCAGTACTTC	CRVPGLAGGLETQYF
once	TRBJ1-2	-	TRBV18	TGTGCCAGCCCACCAGCTCCGGGTTACACCTATGGCTACACCTTC	CASPPAPGYTYGYTF
few	TRBJ2-1	TRBD2	TRBV6-4	TGTGCCAGCAGTGGTGAAGCGGGGGTTTCCTACAATGAGCAGTTCTTC	CASSGEAGVSYNEQFF
-	TRBJ1-6	-	TRBV27	TGTGCCAGCAGTGGGGACGCTTCACCCCTCCACTTT	CASSGDASPLHF
few	TRBJ2-7	-	TRBV4-1	TGCGCCAGCAGCCAAGGCCAAACCGGGACTCATTACGAGCAGTACTTC	CASSQGQTGTHYEQYF
many	TRBJ2-7	-	TRBV28	TGTGCCAGCAGTTTATTGACTGACTACGAGCAGTACTTC	CASSLLTDYEQYF